The entry that follows covers one T cell receptor beta chain sequence. Its antigen remains unknown. These data belong to a study of radiotherapy plus CTLA-4 blockade in lung cancer. For the study at large: Patients showed objective responses in roughly 19% of cases and disease control in 30% to 40%. Overall study findings and caveats: Blood-borne expansion of tumor-derived TCR clones followed radiotherapy plus ipilimumab.

Sequencing used immunoSEQ multiplex PCR; TCRdb keeps in-frame clones, though not all of them. The sample has 84,000 or so clones, approximately 83% seen once. This CDR3 spans 16 amino acids. Germline lookup yields CDR1 SGDLS and CDR2 YYNGEE. J gave up 3 bases and V 2 bases, and 9 bases lay outside the gene matches. V and J are TRBV9 and TRBJ2-7, with TRBD1 identical over 9 bases. The specimen comprised peripheral blood, sampled from a patient treated with radiotherapy plus ipilimumab. The receptor's source is a human donor with non-small cell lung cancer that progressed on radiotherapy plus ipilimumab. CDR3 in amino acids: CASSVGTGKTYYEQYF. DNA of the CDR3: TGTGCCAGCAGCGTTGGGACAGGGAAAACGTACTACGAGCAGTACTTC.